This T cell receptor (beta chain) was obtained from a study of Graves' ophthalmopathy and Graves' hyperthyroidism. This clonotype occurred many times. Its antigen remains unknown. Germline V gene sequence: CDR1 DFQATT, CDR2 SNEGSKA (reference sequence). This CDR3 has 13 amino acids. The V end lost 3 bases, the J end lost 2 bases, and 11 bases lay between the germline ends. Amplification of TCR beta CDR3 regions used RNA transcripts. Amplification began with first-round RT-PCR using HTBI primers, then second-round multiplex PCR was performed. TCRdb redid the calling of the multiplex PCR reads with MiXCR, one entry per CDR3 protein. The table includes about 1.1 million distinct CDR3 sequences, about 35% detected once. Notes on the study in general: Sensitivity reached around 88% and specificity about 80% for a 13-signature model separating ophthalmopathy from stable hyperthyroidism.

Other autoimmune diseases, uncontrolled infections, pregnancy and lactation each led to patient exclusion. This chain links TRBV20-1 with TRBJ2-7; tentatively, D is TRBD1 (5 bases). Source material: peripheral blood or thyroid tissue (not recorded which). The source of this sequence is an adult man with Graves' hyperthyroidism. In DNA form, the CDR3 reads TGCAGTGCTAGTAGGGGATTCCCCTACGAGCAGTACTTC. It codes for CSASRGFPYEQYF.